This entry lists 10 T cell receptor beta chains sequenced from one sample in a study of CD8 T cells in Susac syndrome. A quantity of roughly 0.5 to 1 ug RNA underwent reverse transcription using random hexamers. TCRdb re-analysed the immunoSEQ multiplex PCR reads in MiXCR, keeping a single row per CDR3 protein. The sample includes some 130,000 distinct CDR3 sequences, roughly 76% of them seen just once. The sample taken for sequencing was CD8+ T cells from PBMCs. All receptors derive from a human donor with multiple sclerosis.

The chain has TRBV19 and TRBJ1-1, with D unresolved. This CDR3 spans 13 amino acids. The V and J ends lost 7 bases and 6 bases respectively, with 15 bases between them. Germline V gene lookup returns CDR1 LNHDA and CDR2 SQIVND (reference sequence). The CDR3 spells CASTTGTGAEAFF. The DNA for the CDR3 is TGTGCCAGTACCACCGGAACTGGGGCTGAAGCTTTCTTT.

The CDR3 is CASSPTTFLPGQTSNQPQHF. CDR3 DNA sequence: TGCGCCAGCAGTCCCACCACATTCCTCCCGGGACAGACTAGCAATCAGCCCCAGCATTTT. This chain uses TRBV23-1 with TRBJ1-5, with 7 bases identical to TRBD1. TRBV23-1 falls under the ORF class, with uncertain function. This CDR3 comprises 20 residues. After removal of 4 bases from V and 0 bases from J, the junction contained 18 bases not matched to a gene.

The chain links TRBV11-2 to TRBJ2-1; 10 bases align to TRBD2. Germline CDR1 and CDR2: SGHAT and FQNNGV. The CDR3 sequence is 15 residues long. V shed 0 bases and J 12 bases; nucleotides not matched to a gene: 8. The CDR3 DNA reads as TGTGCCAGCAGCTTAGATAATCTAGCGGGAGTCAGGCAGTTCTTC. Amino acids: CASSLDNLAGVRQFF.

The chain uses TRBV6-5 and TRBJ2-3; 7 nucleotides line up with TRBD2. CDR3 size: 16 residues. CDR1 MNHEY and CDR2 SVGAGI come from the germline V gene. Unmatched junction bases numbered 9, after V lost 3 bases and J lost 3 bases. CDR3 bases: TGTGCCAGCAGTTATAATGGGGGGGGAAGAACAGATACGCAGTATTTT. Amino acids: CASSYNGGGRTDTQYF.

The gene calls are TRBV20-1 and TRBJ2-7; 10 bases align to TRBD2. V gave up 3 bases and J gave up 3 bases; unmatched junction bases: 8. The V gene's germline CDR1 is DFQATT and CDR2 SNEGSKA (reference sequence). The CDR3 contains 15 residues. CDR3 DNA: TGCAGTGCTAGGCCCCTAGCGGGAGACCGCTACGAGCAGTACGTC. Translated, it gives CSARPLAGDRYEQYV.

The CDR3 loop is CASTPDGQGGDNEQFF. CDR3 nucleotides: TGTGCCAGCACCCCCGACGGACAGGGGGGGGACAATGAGCAGTTCTTC. The chain joins TRBV13 to TRBJ2-1; 10 positions agree with TRBD1. The CDR3 is made up of 16 amino acids. The trim removed 7 bases at V and 5 bases at J, leaving 11 bases unmatched. Germline values: CDR1 PRHDT, CDR2 FYEKMQ (reference sequence).

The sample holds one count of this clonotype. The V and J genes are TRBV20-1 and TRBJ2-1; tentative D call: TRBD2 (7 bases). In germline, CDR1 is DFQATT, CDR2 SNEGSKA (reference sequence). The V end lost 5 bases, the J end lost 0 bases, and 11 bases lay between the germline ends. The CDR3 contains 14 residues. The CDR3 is CSAGGAGSYNEQFF. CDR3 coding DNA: TGCAGTGCTGGGGGGGCTGGCTCCTACAATGAGCAGTTCTTC.

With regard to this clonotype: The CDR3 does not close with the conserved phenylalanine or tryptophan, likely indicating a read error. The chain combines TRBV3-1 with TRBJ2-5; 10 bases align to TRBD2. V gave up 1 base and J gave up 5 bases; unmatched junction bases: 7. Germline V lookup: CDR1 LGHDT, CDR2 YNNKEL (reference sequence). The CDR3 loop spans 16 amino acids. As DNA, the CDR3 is TGTGCCAGCAGCCAAGGACAGCGGGGGGGCTGGGAGACCCAGTACCTC. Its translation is CASSQGQRGGWETQYL.

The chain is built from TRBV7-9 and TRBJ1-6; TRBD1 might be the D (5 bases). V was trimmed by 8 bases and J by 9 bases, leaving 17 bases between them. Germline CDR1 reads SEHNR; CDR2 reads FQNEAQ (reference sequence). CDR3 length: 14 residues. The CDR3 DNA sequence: TGTGCCAGCTTCTTAGCAGGGAGAGGTTCACCCCTCCACTTT. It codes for CASFLAGRGSPLHF.

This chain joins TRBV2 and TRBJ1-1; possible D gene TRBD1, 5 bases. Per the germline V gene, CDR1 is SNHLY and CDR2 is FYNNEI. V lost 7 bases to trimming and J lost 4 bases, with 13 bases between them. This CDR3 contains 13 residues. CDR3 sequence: CASNMGPGTEAFF. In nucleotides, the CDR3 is TGTGCCAGCAATATGGGGCCTGGCACTGAAGCTTTCTTT.